These T cell receptor beta chains were read from a single sample in a study of CD8 T cells in ankylosing spondylitis. TCRdb ran MiXCR on the 5' RACE reads and lists one entry per CDR3 protein. The sample records 670,000 or so distinct CDR3 sequences, around 17% being singletons. The specimen was blood, either unsorted or a sorted T cell fraction (not recorded which). The source of these receptors is a male donor with ankylosing spondylitis. The CDR3 runs from the conserved cysteine through the conserved F or W. A D gene is named only where the DNA matches it firmly. Where a row states a size, it is once, few, many or the class of an expanded clone; other rows omit it.

length,V,J,D,size,CDR3,DNA
15,TRBV5-1,TRBJ2-2,-,many,CASSLGQSNTGELFF,TGCGCCAGCAGCTTGGGACAAAGTAACACCGGGGAGCTGTTTTTT
14,TRBV9,TRBJ1-1,-,-,CASSVTAMNTEAFF,TGTGCCAGCAGCGTAACAGCGATGAACACTGAAGCTTTCTTT
15,TRBV7-3,TRBJ2-7,TRBD2,-,CASSPRGGLAYEQYF,TGTGCCAGCAGCCCACGCGGGGGGCTAGCCTACGAGCAGTACTTC
16,TRBV20-1,TRBJ2-7,TRBD2,many,CSATPLGSGSSYEQYF,TGCAGTGCTACCCCCTTGGGGAGCGGGAGCTCCTACGAGCAGTACTTC
15,TRBV7-9,TRBJ2-5,-,-,CASSLVEGQQETQYF,TGTGCCAGCAGCTTAGTGGAAGGACAGCAAGAGACCCAGTACTTC
13,TRBV5-1,TRBJ2-2,-,-,CASAPANTGELFF,TGCGCCAGCGCTCCCGCGAACACCGGGGAGCTGTTTTTT
19,TRBV12-3/TRBV12-4,TRBJ2-5,TRBD2,-,CASSLVGATSGRAGETQYF,TGTGCCAGCAGTTTAGTGGGGGCGACTAGCGGGAGGGCCGGTGAGACCCAGTACTTC
12,TRBV29-1,TRBJ1-1,-,few,CSVVGYGTEAFF,TGCAGCGTTGTTGGGTATGGCACTGAAGCTTTCTTT
12,TRBV2,TRBJ1-2,-,few,CARAKYDYGYTF,TGTGCCAGGGCGAAGTATGACTATGGCTACACCTTC
19,TRBV5-6,TRBJ2-6,TRBD1,-,CASTVPGQGGYSGANVLTF,TGTGCCAGCACCGTCCCGGGACAGGGGGGATACTCTGGGGCCAACGTCCTGACTTTC
14,TRBV20-1,TRBJ2-3,TRBD2,-,CSARRGGNTDTQYF,TGCAGTGCCAGACGGGGGGGAAACACAGATACGCAGTATTTT
13,TRBV4-3,TRBJ2-1,-,-,CASSQGLTYEQFF,TGCGCCAGCAGCCAAGGTCTAACCTATGAGCAGTTCTTC
13,TRBV6-1,TRBJ1-2,-,few,CASSEGPVYGYTF,TGTGCCAGCAGTGAAGGTCCGGTATATGGCTACACCTTC
14,TRBV6-1,TRBJ2-2,TRBD1,-,CASLGQGVSGELFF,TGTGCCAGCCTAGGACAGGGAGTGTCCGGGGAGCTGTTTTTT
13,TRBV11-3,TRBJ1-1,-,many,CASSVDVNTEAFF,TGTGCCAGCAGCGTCGACGTGAACACTGAAGCTTTCTTT
14,TRBV12-3/TRBV12-4,TRBJ2-1,TRBD2,-,CASRSGNSYNEQFF,TGTGCCAGCAGAAGCGGGAACTCCTACAATGAGCAGTTCTTC
13,TRBV6-5,TRBJ2-1,-,few,CASSYVAGNEQFF,TGTGCCAGCAGTTACGTAGCCGGGAATGAGCAGTTCTTC
14,TRBV12-3/TRBV12-4,TRBJ1-1,-,many,CASSLKATGGKAFF,TGTGCCAGCAGTTTGAAGGCCACGGGGGGTAAAGCTTTCTTT
11,TRBV29-1,TRBJ2-5,-,many,CSAYWEETQYF,TGCAGCGCTTATTGGGAAGAGACCCAGTACTTC
15,TRBV15,TRBJ2-7,-,few,CATSREGGPTYEQYF,TGTGCCACCAGCAGAGAAGGGGGACCCACCTACGAGCAGTACTTC
13,TRBV20-1,TRBJ2-7,TRBD1,-,CSAMGQGGYEQYF,TGCAGTGCTATGGGACAGGGAGGCTACGAGCAGTACTTC
15,TRBV28,TRBJ2-2,TRBD2,once,CASRGTSQVYGELFF,TGTGCCAGCAGAGGGACTAGCCAAGTCTACGGGGAGCTGTTTTTT
14,TRBV20-1,TRBJ2-3,-,-,CSAREGQGTDTQYF,TGCAGTGCTAGAGAAGGGCAGGGCACAGATACGCAGTATTTT
13,TRBV29-1,TRBJ2-7,-,many,CSAGTGRAYEQYF,TGCAGCGCTGGTACAGGGAGAGCCTACGAGCAGTACTTC
15,TRBV29-1,TRBJ2-6,TRBD1,few,CSVDGTDSGANVLTF,TGCAGCGTTGACGGGACAGACTCTGGGGCCAACGTCCTGACTTTC
13,TRBV27,TRBJ1-1,-,few,CATKQRMNTEAFF,TGTGCCACGAAGCAGCGCATGAACACTGAAGCTTTCTTT
15,TRBV2,TRBJ2-7,TRBD2,few,CASSEGLAEDYEQYF,TGTGCCAGCAGTGAGGGACTAGCTGAGGACTACGAGCAGTACTTC
12,TRBV2,TRBJ1-2,-,-,CASTRTDYGYTF,TGTGCCAGCACTAGGACAGACTATGGCTACACCTTC
15,TRBV7-1,TRBJ2-1,TRBD2,-,CASSSARTGGNEQFF,TGTGCCAGCAGCTCCGCGCGGACGGGAGGGAATGAGCAGTTCTTC
16,TRBV10-3,TRBJ1-5,-,many,CAIKSARDASNQPQHF,TGTGCCATCAAATCAGCTCGGGACGCCAGCAATCAGCCCCAGCATTTT
16,TRBV27,TRBJ2-3,-,few,CASSPRAASSTDTQYF,TGTGCCAGCAGTCCCCGAGCGGCATCTAGCACAGATACGCAGTATTTT
17,TRBV5-1,TRBJ2-6,-,-,CASSLYLVNSGANVLTF,TGCGCCAGCAGCTTGTATTTAGTAAACTCTGGGGCCAACGTCCTGACTTTC
14,TRBV6-5,TRBJ2-4,-,few,CASSYSGGKNIQYF,TGTGCCAGCAGTTACTCAGGCGGCAAAAACATTCAGTACTTC
16,TRBV12-3/TRBV12-4,TRBJ2-1,-,-,CASSLPTVGGRNEQFF,TGTGCCAGCAGTTTGCCCACTGTGGGGGGGCGCAATGAGCAGTTCTTC
16,TRBV5-5,TRBJ2-3,TRBD2,few,CASSSPAGVETDTQYF,TGTGCCAGCAGCTCCCCAGCGGGAGTGGAAACAGATACGCAGTATTTT
17,TRBV20-1,TRBJ2-1,-,-,CSARGEGREWSYNEQFF,TGCAGTGCTAGAGGCGAGGGCCGGGAGTGGTCCTACAATGAGCAGTTCTTC
12,TRBV7-9,TRBJ2-7,-,-,CASSSSRNEQYF,TGTGCCAGCAGCTCGTCCCGGAACGAGCAGTACTTC
15,TRBV7-6,TRBJ2-1,-,-,CASSLESGTYNEQFF,TGTGCCAGCAGCTTAGAGAGCGGAACCTACAATGAGCAGTTCTTC
16,TRBV7-8,TRBJ2-7,-,-,CASSLVSSARGHEQYF,TGTGCCAGCAGCTTAGTTTCGTCGGCCAGGGGCCACGAGCAGTACTTC
15,TRBV28,TRBJ1-4,-,-,CASSLYSAGVGKLFF,TGTGCCAGCAGTTTATATTCGGCAGGGGTCGGGAAACTGTTTTTT
15,TRBV20-1,TRBJ2-1,TRBD1,few,CSADPGGTPYNEQFF,TGCAGTGCAGACCCAGGGGGCACGCCCTACAATGAGCAGTTCTTC
11,TRBV6-1,TRBJ1-2,-,few,CASDRLYGYTF,TGTGCCAGCGACAGGCTATATGGCTACACCTTC
15,TRBV12-3/TRBV12-4,TRBJ1-3,-,-,CASSASQGVQGTIYF,TGTGCCAGCAGTGCCTCCCAGGGTGTCCAGGGCACCATATATTTT
17,TRBV4-3,TRBJ2-1,-,-,CASSQGTGTGAYNEQFF,TGCGCCAGCAGCCAAGGCACCGGGACTGGTGCCTACAATGAGCAGTTCTTC
13,TRBV20-1,TRBJ2-6,-,many,CSAPGTGANVLTF,TGCAGTGCCCCCGGCACTGGGGCCAACGTCCTGACTTTC
15,TRBV5-1,TRBJ2-7,TRBD2,-,CASSLGGTSVYEQYF,TGCGCCAGCAGCTTGGGTGGGACTAGCGTTTACGAGCAGTACTTC
15,TRBV6-1,TRBJ1-2,TRBD1,-,CASQGTGQGNYGYTF,TGTGCCAGCCAGGGGACAGGGCAAGGCAACTATGGCTACACCTTC
16,TRBV9,TRBJ2-1,-,few,CASSVNAVSSYNEQFF,TGTGCCAGCAGCGTTAATGCCGTGAGCTCCTACAATGAGCAGTTCTTC